Listed below are T cell receptor beta chains from one sample, sequenced in a study of T cells in Graves' hyperthyroidism and ophthalmopathy. TCRdb independently ran MiXCR on the multiplex PCR reads; one entry per CDR3 protein. The sample holds about 700,000 distinct CDR3 sequences; less than 15% are singletons and the top ten take about a tenth. The material sequenced was blood. The receptors shown here come from a woman younger than 35 with Graves' hyperthyroidism. CDR3s include the opening cysteine and the closing phenylalanine or tryptophan. Each record gives: V gene, clone size, D gene, J gene, CDR3 protein, CDR3 DNA. D genes are given only for firm matches. Rows give clone size only sometimes, using once, few, many, or a class for an expanded clone.

TRBV11-2	many	NA	TRBJ1-1	CASSYRTADTNTEAFF	TGTGCCAGCAGTTACCGAACCGCCGATACGAACACTGAAGCTTTCTTT
TRBV6-1	many	NA	TRBJ2-1	CASRRPGVGNEQFF	TGTGCCAGCAGACGGCCAGGGGTTGGCAATGAGCAGTTCTTC
TRBV20-1	NA	NA	TRBJ1-5	CSASEGNNQPQHF	TGCAGTGCTAGCGAAGGTAATAATCAGCCCCAGCATTTT
TRBV5-1	many	NA	TRBJ1-1	CASSLVSGVTEAFF	TGCGCCAGCAGCTTGGTGTCAGGGGTCACTGAAGCTTTCTTT
TRBV7-2	NA	NA	TRBJ2-3	CASSSGRPQYF	TGTGCCAGCAGCTCCGGGCGGCCGCAGTATTTT
TRBV6-2/TRBV6-3	NA	NA	TRBJ2-3	CASQNQGLVTDTQYF	TGTGCCAGCCAAAACCAGGGCTTGGTCACAGATACGCAGTATTTT
TRBV28	many	NA	TRBJ2-5	CASSSPMVGTQYF	TGTGCCAGCAGTTCCCCTATGGTAGGGACCCAGTACTTC
TRBV20-1	many	TRBD2	TRBJ2-1	CSARDSGSTSGRASYNEQFF	TGCAGTGCTAGAGATAGTGGTTCGACTAGCGGGAGGGCCAGCTACAATGAGCAGTTCTTC
TRBV3-1	many	NA	TRBJ2-7	CASSLNPGSRMREQYF	TGTGCCAGCAGCCTAAACCCCGGGAGCCGTATGAGGGAGCAGTACTTC
TRBV7-9	many	TRBD1	TRBJ2-7	CASLDRAYEQYF	TGTGCCAGCCTCGACAGGGCCTACGAGCAGTACTTC
TRBV4-2	many	NA	TRBJ1-1	CASSQDIKAYTEAFF	TGTGCCAGCAGCCAAGATATAAAGGCCTACACTGAAGCTTTCTTT
TRBV20-1	NA	NA	TRBJ2-5	CSASGTPGTQYF	TGCAGTGCTTCCGGAACGCCGGGGACCCAGTACTTC
TRBV11-2	many	NA	TRBJ2-2	CASSLVWQANTGELFF	TGTGCCAGCAGCTTAGTATGGCAGGCGAACACCGGGGAGCTGTTTTTT
TRBV3-1	many	TRBD1	TRBJ1-1	CASSQGQMNTEAFF	TGTGCCAGCAGCCAGGGACAGATGAACACTGAAGCTTTCTTT
TRBV29-1	few	NA	TRBJ1-3	CSVEGRGNSGNTIYF	TGCAGCGTTGAAGGGCGAGGCAACTCTGGAAACACCATATATTTT
TRBV24-1	many	TRBD2	TRBJ2-1	CATSRASGSFDEQFF	TGTGCCACCAGTAGAGCTAGCGGGAGTTTCGATGAGCAGTTCTTC
TRBV3-1	many	NA	TRBJ2-7	CASSLLLSSEQYF	TGTGCCAGCAGCCTCCTCCTTAGCTCCGAGCAGTACTTC
TRBV2	few	NA	TRBJ2-1	CASIRDLDEQFF	TGTGCCAGCATCAGAGATCTTGATGAGCAGTTCTTC
TRBV28	NA	NA	TRBJ2-1	CASSLRRSSYNEQFF	TGTGCCAGCAGTTTAAGGAGGAGTTCCTACAATGAGCAGTTCTTC
TRBV28	many	NA	TRBJ2-1	CASSSPGTYNEQFF	TGTGCCAGCAGTTCACCGGGGACCTACAATGAGCAGTTCTTC
TRBV3-1	NA	TRBD2	TRBJ2-2	CASTLGGSTGELFF	TGTGCCAGCACCCTGGGGGGGAGCACCGGGGAGCTGTTTTTT
TRBV6-1	NA	TRBD2	TRBJ2-5	CASSEVVSGRQRETQYF	TGTGCCAGCAGTGAAGTTGTTAGCGGGAGGCAGAGGGAGACCCAGTACTTC
TRBV28	many	NA	TRBJ1-6	CASSLWVSSYNSPLHF	TGTGCCAGCAGTTTATGGGTTAGCTCCTATAATTCACCCCTCCACTTT
TRBV7-3	many	NA	TRBJ2-4	CASSKPLGRINIQYF	TGTGCCAGCAGCAAACCGCTAGGGAGGATAAACATTCAGTACTTC